This T cell receptor beta chain appears in the sequencing data of a study of OX40 agonist ivuxolimab in advanced cancers. Regarding the research as a whole: Ivuxolimab was an agonistic, fully human IgG2 monoclonal antibody directed against OX40 (CD134), a costimulatory receptor. Partial responses occurred in three dose-escalation patients, of whom one had hepatocellular carcinoma and two had cutaneous melanoma. Of the approximately 50 dose-escalation patients, hepatocellular carcinoma was present in about 20, melanoma in roughly 15, renal cell carcinoma in 9 and head and neck cancer in 9. The point of sequencing TCRbeta in the periphery was to test whether ivuxolimab changed TCR sequence diversity and drove clonal T-cell expansion. The paper reports the monotherapy dose-escalation portion (N ≈ 50 patients) of the phase I ivuxolimab trial. Prior anti-PD-1, anti-PD-L1 or anti-CTLA-4 therapy was permitted, and approximately 39% of dose-escalation patients had received checkpoint inhibitors. The dose-escalation cohort was around 83% male with a mean age of about 58 years, ranging from roughly 23 to 85. Intravenous ivuxolimab was administered to patients every 2 weeks at six dose levels: 0.01, 0.1, 0.3, 1.5, 3 and 10 mg/kg.

Patients with a history of autoimmune disease or receiving systemic immunosuppression were excluded from the trial. Peripheral blood for TCR sequencing was collected from all dose cohorts at baseline, on cycle 4 day 1, and on cycle 7 day 1. The samples were taken from a phase I, first-in-human, multicenter, open-label dose-escalation trial of ivuxolimab. Adults with locally advanced or metastatic melanoma, renal cell, hepatocellular, or head and neck squamous cell carcinoma were enrolled in the trial. CD4+ and CD8+ T cells were sorted separately from peripheral blood before TCR sequencing. For sequencing of the TCRbeta CDR3 region, genomic DNA was extracted from the sorted cells. The immunoSEQ Assay was used to sequence the TCRbeta CDR3 regions. What TCRdb holds here is the immuneACCESS table cut down to in-frame rearrangements. Part of the clones is not present; checked against another copy, under half of the missing clones reflect an unresolved V gene, and the others are unexplained. Within this sample are tens of thousands of clones, with 90% to 95% of them counted one time only. The ten largest make up 0.95% to 1.2% of the sample.

A word on this clone: Its antigen target is currently unknown. There are no base qualities to consult, and no much larger clone falls within one base.

From cysteine to phenylalanine, the CDR3 is 15 amino acids long. Only CDR3 DNA is held: 45 bases, read in frame from base 1. The V end loses 5 bases and the J end loses 0 bases, and a stretch of 10 bases separates them. Sequences MNHEY (CDR1) and SMNVEV (CDR2) are obtained from the germline V gene (reference sequence). General conclusions and limits of the study: After ivuxolimab, CD8+ T cells had more expanded clones than CD4+ T cells on average. At doses of 0.1 to 3.0 mg/kg, clonal expansion of both CD4+ and CD8+ T cells in blood was seen between baseline and week 6. In partial responders in the 0.1-3.0 mg/kg groups, normalized peripheral clonal expansion was found to be among the lowest, especially among CD8+ T cells. The antigen specificity of the peripheral T cells that underwent clonal expansion was not determined. Low levels of normalized T-cell clonal expansion were also shown by some nonresponding patients.

The TCR originated in an adult with an advanced solid tumor such as melanoma, head and neck, liver or kidney cancer. The chain is encoded by TRBV27 joined to TRBJ2-2, with the D gene not confidently named. Sequences were derived from CD4+ or CD8+ T cells sorted from blood, sampled in a trial of the OX40 agonist ivuxolimab. The CDR3 protein is CASSPTPPNTGELFF. The DNA is as follows: TGTGCCAGCAGTCCCACCCCACCGAACACCGGGGAGCTGTTTTTT.